This T cell receptor (beta chain) comes out of a study of blood T cells in healthy people across ages. Study results and limitations: Not knowing donor CMV status may have confounded expanded clonotype changes. Getting older went along with TCR beta diversity per million T cells dropping roughly linearly.

A second PCR, run for about 7 to 11 cycles, used a sample-barcoded 5' primer plus a J-beta primer mix. Each cDNA molecule, via a template-switch adaptor with 12 random nucleotides, was tagged. TCRdb reanalysed the 5' RACE reads using MiXCR and keeps one entry per CDR3 protein. Of about 730,000 distinct CDR3 sequences in the sample, roughly 45% were seen once. A word on this clonotype: Its antigen is undetermined.

This TCR came from a woman aged 55-69 years in good health. The specimen sequenced was blood.

The CDR3 here is CSAGSSYSEQYF. The DNA of the CDR3 is TGCAGTGCAGGAAGCTCCTACAGTGAGCAGTACTTC. J is TRBJ2-5 and V is TRBV20-1; D remains ambiguous. Deletions cut 6 bases from V and 11 bases from J, with 19 bases between. Germline CDR1 and CDR2: DFQATT and SNEGSKA (reference sequence). The CDR3 sequence is 12 residues long.